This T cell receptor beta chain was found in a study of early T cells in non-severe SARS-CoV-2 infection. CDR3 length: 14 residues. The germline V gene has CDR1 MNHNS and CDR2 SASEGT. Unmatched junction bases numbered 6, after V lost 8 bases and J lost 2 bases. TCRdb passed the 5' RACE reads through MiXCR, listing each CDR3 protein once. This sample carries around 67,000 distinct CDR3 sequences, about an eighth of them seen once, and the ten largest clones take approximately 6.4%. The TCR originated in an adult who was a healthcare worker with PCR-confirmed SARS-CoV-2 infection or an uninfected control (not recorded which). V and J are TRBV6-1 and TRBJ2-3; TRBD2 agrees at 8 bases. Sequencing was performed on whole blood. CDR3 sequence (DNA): TGTGCCAGCGTAGTAGCGGGACCCACAGATACGCAGTATTTT. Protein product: CASVVAGPTDTQYF.